This TCR beta chain was retrieved from a study of blood T cell repertoires in COVID-19. Method: immunoSEQ multiplex PCR; TCRdb's copy keeps in-frame clones and lacks some. Of nearly 200,000 clones in the sample, 84% are singletons; the top ten hold 5% to 6.5%. A single count supports this clone. Germline loops: CDR1 KGHSH, CDR2 LQKENI. This CDR3 comprises 16 residues. J lost 7 bases, V lost 2 bases, and 10 bases had no gene match. This receptor was identified in a woman between 65 and 79 years old with active or convalescent COVID-19. This sequence joins TRBV18 and TRBJ2-1; 8 positions match TRBD2. Source material: peripheral blood. DNA for the CDR3: TGTGCCAGCTCACCAGCAGCGGGAGTGAAGATGAATGAGCAGTTCTTC. Protein: CASSPAAGVKMNEQFF.